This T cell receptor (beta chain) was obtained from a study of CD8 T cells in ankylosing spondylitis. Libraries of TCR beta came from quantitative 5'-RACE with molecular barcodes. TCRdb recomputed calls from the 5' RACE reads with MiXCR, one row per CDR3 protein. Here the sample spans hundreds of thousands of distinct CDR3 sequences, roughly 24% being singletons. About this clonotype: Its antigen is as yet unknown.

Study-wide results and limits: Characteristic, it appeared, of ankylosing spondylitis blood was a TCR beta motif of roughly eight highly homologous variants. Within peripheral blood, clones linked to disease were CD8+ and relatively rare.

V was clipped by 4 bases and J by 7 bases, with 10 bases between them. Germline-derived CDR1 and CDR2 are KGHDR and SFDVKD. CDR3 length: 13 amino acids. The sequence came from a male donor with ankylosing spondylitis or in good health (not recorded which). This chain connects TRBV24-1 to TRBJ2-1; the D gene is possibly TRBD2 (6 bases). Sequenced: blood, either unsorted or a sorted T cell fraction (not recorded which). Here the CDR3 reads CATSEATRNEQFF. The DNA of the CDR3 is TGTGCCACCAGTGAGGCGACTAGAAATGAGCAGTTCTTC.